Listed below are T cell receptor beta chains from one sample, sequenced in a study of blood T cell repertoires in COVID-19. Generated by immunoSEQ multiplex PCR, the TCRdb table keeps only in-frame clones and is missing some. The table shows around 230,000 clones, with approximately 80% occurring only once. The sequencing sample was made of peripheral blood. The source is a man aged 35 to 55 with acute or convalescent COVID-19. Both conserved end residues are part of each CDR3. The order of the fields is V gene, D gene, J gene, clone size, CDR3 protein, CDR3 DNA. D genes are given only for firm matches. Clone sizes are given selectively: once, few, many, or a class where the clone is expanded.

v_call: TRBV6-5; d_call: TRBD2; j_call: TRBJ2-1; clone_size: NA; cdr3_aa: CASATSGYNEQFF; cdr3_nt: TGTGCCAGCGCGACTAGCGGCTACAATGAGCAGTTCTTC
v_call: TRBV10-3; d_call: NA; j_call: TRBJ1-2; clone_size: NA; cdr3_aa: CAISESSLYGYTF; cdr3_nt: TGTGCCATCAGTGAGTCGAGCCTCTATGGCTACACCTTC
v_call: TRBV18; d_call: NA; j_call: TRBJ1-5; clone_size: NA; cdr3_aa: CASSEAEPQHF; cdr3_nt: TGTGCCAGCTCAGAAGCGGAACCCCAGCATTTT
v_call: TRBV18; d_call: TRBD2; j_call: TRBJ2-7; clone_size: NA; cdr3_aa: CASSPIHGGRASRPYDEQYF; cdr3_nt: TGTGCCAGCTCACCAATTCACGGCGGGAGGGCCTCCCGCCCATATGACGAGCAGTACTTC
v_call: TRBV29-1; d_call: NA; j_call: TRBJ1-2; clone_size: few; cdr3_aa: CSVVGANYGYTF; cdr3_nt: TGCAGCGTTGTTGGAGCTAACTATGGCTACACCTTC
v_call: TRBV5-1; d_call: NA; j_call: TRBJ2-4; clone_size: NA; cdr3_aa: CASSPGRGPGESIQYF; cdr3_nt: TGCGCCAGCAGCCCAGGGCGAGGGCCGGGGGAGTCCATTCAGTACTTC
v_call: TRBV29-1; d_call: NA; j_call: TRBJ1-1; clone_size: NA; cdr3_aa: CSVVVLMNTEAFF; cdr3_nt: TGCAGCGTTGTTGTTCTTATGAACACTGAAGCTTTCTTT
v_call: TRBV4-3; d_call: NA; j_call: TRBJ2-7; clone_size: NA; cdr3_aa: CASSQYGGRYEQYF; cdr3_nt: TGCGCCAGCAGCCAGTACGGGGGTCGGTACGAGCAGTACTTC
v_call: TRBV5-1; d_call: NA; j_call: TRBJ1-6; clone_size: NA; cdr3_aa: CASSFNLNSPLHF; cdr3_nt: TGCGCCAGCAGCTTTAATTTGAATTCACCCCTCCACTTT
v_call: TRBV27; d_call: NA; j_call: TRBJ2-7; clone_size: NA; cdr3_aa: CASSLGSSGGSYEQYF; cdr3_nt: TGTGCCAGCAGTTTAGGGTCTTCAGGGGGGAGTTACGAGCAGTACTTC
v_call: TRBV5-1; d_call: NA; j_call: TRBJ1-1; clone_size: NA; cdr3_aa: CASSFDSGNTEAFF; cdr3_nt: TGCGCCAGCAGCTTTGACAGTGGGAACACTGAAGCTTTCTTT
v_call: TRBV5-6; d_call: NA; j_call: TRBJ1-2; clone_size: NA; cdr3_aa: CASSLVNSYGYTF; cdr3_nt: TGTGCCAGCAGCTTGGTGAATAGCTATGGCTACACCTTC
v_call: TRBV30; d_call: NA; j_call: TRBJ2-1; clone_size: NA; cdr3_aa: CAWSVGGERGEQFF; cdr3_nt: TGTGCCTGGAGTGTAGGGGGGGAAAGAGGTGAGCAGTTCTTC
v_call: TRBV3-1/TRBV3-2; d_call: NA; j_call: TRBJ1-1; clone_size: few; cdr3_aa: CASSQDLYMNTEAFF; cdr3_nt: TGTGCCAGCAGCCAAGACTTGTACATGAACACTGAAGCTTTCTTT
v_call: TRBV29-1; d_call: TRBD1; j_call: TRBJ2-2; clone_size: NA; cdr3_aa: CSVETQGVTGELFF; cdr3_nt: TGCAGCGTTGAAACGCAGGGGGTTACCGGGGAGCTGTTTTTT
v_call: TRBV19; d_call: NA; j_call: TRBJ1-2; clone_size: NA; cdr3_aa: CASSITGTSSYGYTF; cdr3_nt: TGTGCCAGTAGTATTACAGGGACGAGTAGCTATGGCTACACCTTC
v_call: TRBV30; d_call: NA; j_call: TRBJ2-7; clone_size: NA; cdr3_aa: CAWSVGQTYEQYF; cdr3_nt: TGTGCCTGGAGTGTTGGGCAGACCTACGAGCAGTACTTC
v_call: TRBV5-1; d_call: TRBD1; j_call: TRBJ2-1; clone_size: NA; cdr3_aa: CASSPGQNNEQFF; cdr3_nt: TGCGCCAGCAGCCCGGGACAGAACAATGAGCAGTTCTTC
v_call: TRBV7-2; d_call: NA; j_call: TRBJ1-2; clone_size: few; cdr3_aa: CASSLDSRPVGYTF; cdr3_nt: TGTGCCAGCAGCTTAGATTCCCGCCCAGTGGGCTACACCTTC
v_call: TRBV12-3/TRBV12-4; d_call: NA; j_call: TRBJ1-1; clone_size: NA; cdr3_aa: CASSQSSVLAFF; cdr3_nt: TGTGCCAGCAGTCAATCTTCGGTGCTAGCTTTCTTT
v_call: TRBV7-6; d_call: TRBD2; j_call: TRBJ2-5; clone_size: NA; cdr3_aa: CASSPELAGGETQYF; cdr3_nt: TGTGCCAGCAGCCCGGAACTAGCGGGAGGTGAGACCCAGTACTTC
v_call: TRBV4-2; d_call: TRBD1; j_call: TRBJ1-2; clone_size: NA; cdr3_aa: CASSQGQGVNYGYTF; cdr3_nt: TGTGCCAGCAGCCAAGGACAGGGGGTTAACTATGGCTACACCTTC
v_call: TRBV21-1; d_call: NA; j_call: TRBJ2-7; clone_size: NA; cdr3_aa: CASSRSRGISHFSYEQYF; cdr3_nt: TGTGCCAGCAGCAGAAGCAGGGGGATAAGCCACTTCTCCTACGAGCAGTACTTC
v_call: TRBV24-1; d_call: TRBD2; j_call: TRBJ2-1; clone_size: NA; cdr3_aa: CATSDPRGEGRNNEQFF; cdr3_nt: TGTGCCACCAGTGATCCCCGGGGGGAGGGCAGAAACAATGAGCAGTTCTTC
v_call: TRBV7-9; d_call: TRBD1; j_call: TRBJ1-5; clone_size: NA; cdr3_aa: CASSLDSGTGVHQPQHF; cdr3_nt: TGTGCCAGCAGCTTGGATTCCGGGACAGGGGTACATCAGCCCCAGCATTTT
v_call: TRBV20-1; d_call: NA; j_call: TRBJ2-1; clone_size: NA; cdr3_aa: CSECGEQFF; cdr3_nt: TGCAGTGAATGCGGTGAGCAGTTCTTC
v_call: TRBV4-1; d_call: NA; j_call: TRBJ1-5; clone_size: NA; cdr3_aa: CASSQGPGINQPQHF; cdr3_nt: TGCGCCAGCAGCCAAGGTCCAGGGATCAATCAGCCCCAGCATTTT
v_call: TRBV19; d_call: NA; j_call: TRBJ1-2; clone_size: NA; cdr3_aa: CASSISRENYGYTF; cdr3_nt: TGTGCCAGTAGTATAAGCAGGGAAAACTATGGCTACACCTTC
v_call: TRBV7-3; d_call: NA; j_call: TRBJ1-2; clone_size: NA; cdr3_aa: CASSLNRAYGYTF; cdr3_nt: TGTGCCAGCAGCTTAAACAGAGCCTATGGCTACACCTTC
v_call: TRBV18; d_call: NA; j_call: TRBJ2-3; clone_size: NA; cdr3_aa: CASSPDSLTDTQYF; cdr3_nt: TGTGCCAGCTCACCAGACAGTCTCACAGATACGCAGTATTTT
v_call: TRBV13; d_call: TRBD2; j_call: TRBJ2-7; clone_size: NA; cdr3_aa: CASSLEDPGLAGIYEQYF; cdr3_nt: TGTGCCAGCAGCTTAGAAGACCCCGGGCTAGCGGGAATCTACGAGCAGTACTTC
v_call: TRBV9; d_call: NA; j_call: TRBJ2-7; clone_size: NA; cdr3_aa: CASSVDSGTSYEQYF; cdr3_nt: TGTGCCAGCAGCGTAGATTCAGGAACTAGCTACGAGCAGTACTTC
v_call: TRBV11-2; d_call: TRBD2; j_call: TRBJ2-7; clone_size: NA; cdr3_aa: CASSLAPGLAGGRRKQYF; cdr3_nt: TGTGCCAGCAGCTTAGCTCCTGGGCTAGCGGGAGGGCGTAGGAAGCAGTACTTC